Described below is a single T cell receptor beta chain sequence and its context. Its specificity is unknown. Clones were sequenced by immunoSEQ multiplex PCR, and TCRdb holds only the in-frame ones, with some missing. The sample lists about 2.5 million clones; approximately 90% were seen once. Germline values: CDR1 MNHEY, CDR2 SVGAGI. V was clipped by 5 bases and J by 3 bases, with 11 bases between them. This CDR3 comprises 14 residues. The sample belongs to a study of shared clonotypes between healthy human individuals. The study, taken as a whole, reports: Blood alone was sampled, and tissue repertoires likely differ. Clonotypes shared by all four sorted-subset donors had higher generation probabilities than non-shared clonotypes.

This clonotype was obtained from a man between 18 and 29 years old in good health. Some clones in this sample may be carry-over from other donors' samples. Material for sequencing was naive CD4+ T cells from PBMCs. The subset here: CD45RA+ positively selected. The chain employs TRBV6-5 and TRBJ1-5; D is unclear. CDR3 DNA: TGTGCCAGCAGTCCTGTCTCGGCCAATCAGCCCCAGCATTTT. Its translation is CASSPVSANQPQHF.